The entry below gives a single T cell receptor beta chain sequence along with its context. Antigen unknown. The data originate from a study of T cells in Graves' hyperthyroidism and ophthalmopathy. Clinical Activity Scores of at least 3, NOSPECS grades of at least 4 and durations under 3 months characterized ophthalmopathy patients. Those patients with uncontrolled infection, other autoimmune disease, pregnancy or lactation were excluded. From more than 9.5 ml of fresh peripheral blood, PBMCs were isolated. Study outcomes and limitations: In validation, the model predicted ophthalmopathy. These predictions came a median approximately 6.5 months before onset.

Amplification of TCR beta CDR3 regions used RNA as the template. The HTBI primer set was used in a first-round RT-PCR of the TCR CDR3. TCRdb reprocessed the multiplex PCR reads via MiXCR and lists one record per CDR3 protein. The table has 500,000 to 550,000 distinct CDR3 sequences, just under 20% seen once; the top ten hold 47%. The CDR3 consists of 13 residues. Germline V gene sequence: CDR1 LGHDT, CDR2 YNNKEL (reference sequence). Trimming cost V 6 bases and J 3 bases, with 8 bases left between them. Sequenced sample: blood. This chain uses TRBV3-1 with TRBJ2-2, with D possibly matching TRBD2 (6 bases). This clonotype was sampled from a man aged 40-50 years with Graves' ophthalmopathy. CDR3 amino acids: CASSRLDTGELFF. The CDR3 bases are TGTGCCAGCAGTCGACTAGACACCGGGGAGCTGTTTTTT. Variable domain in full (rest from reference TRBV3-1 and TRBJ2-2): DTAVSQTPKYLVTQMGNDKSIKCEQNLGHDTMYWYKQDSKKFLKIMFSYNNKELIINETVPNRFSPKSPDKAHLNLHINSLELGDSAVYFCASSRLDTGELFFGEGSRLTVL.